This TCR beta chain appears in the sequencing data of a study of blood T cell repertoires in COVID-19. About the study: Samples taken during acute and convalescent COVID-19 were collected in the United States, Italy and Spain.

This clone is a singleton in its sample. Sequenced by immunoSEQ multiplex PCR; TCRdb stores in-frame clones only, minus some. This table holds a few hundred thousand clones, roughly 86% found once. The germline V gene encodes CDR1 MGHRA and CDR2 YSYEKL. CDR3 length: 14 amino acids. Trimming took 2 bases from V and 7 from J, leaving 14 bases between them. Specimen: peripheral blood. This sequence was found in a human donor in a cohort sampled during active COVID-19. This chain joins TRBV4-1 and TRBJ1-2; weak D call: TRBD1 (5 bases). This CDR3 is CASSQTQGRGGYTF. The CDR3 nucleotides are TGCGCCAGCAGCCAAACTCAGGGAAGAGGTGGCTACACCTTC.